This T cell receptor (beta chain) was documented in a study of identical twins. The V end lost 5 bases, the J end lost 3 bases, and 14 bases lay between the germline ends. This CDR3 is 14 amino acids long. Germline-derived CDR1 and CDR2 are PRHDT and FYEKMQ (reference sequence). A single record per CDR3 protein comes from TCRdb applying MiXCR to the 5' RACE reads. The sample shows under 900,000 distinct CDR3 sequences, 18% of them seen only once. This same sample was also taken into another study, of T cells expressing NK-cell markers.

The gene calls are TRBV13 and TRBJ2-7; D may be TRBD1 or TRBD2 (5 bases each). The TCR sequence derives from a woman aged 18 to 35 in good health. The sample consisted of PBMCs. CDR3 sequence (DNA): TGTGCCAGCAGCAGAAGCGGACATGACTACGAGCAGTACTTC. It translates to CASSRSGHDYEQYF.